A single sample gave rise to the 4 T cell receptor beta chains below, sequenced in a study of early stage breast cancer tumors. Method: immunoSEQ multiplex PCR; TCRdb's copy keeps in-frame clones and lacks some. The sample includes 69,000 or so clones, about 85% of them seen just once. Sequences were obtained from blood. These receptors all come from a person aged 40 to 49 with breast cancer.

The rearrangement uses TRBV5-1 and TRBJ1-1; TRBD1 matches 11 bases. CDR3 length: 15 amino acids. The junction had 1 base not matched to a gene; V was cut back by 0 bases and J by 3 bases. Germline V gene sequence: CDR1 SGHRS, CDR2 YFSETQ. CDR3 nucleotide sequence: TGCGCCAGCAGCTTGGGGGGACAGGGGGACACTGAAGCTTTCTTT. Amino acids: CASSLGGQGDTEAFF.

The chain joins TRBV10-2 to TRBJ2-1, with 9 nucleotides matching TRBD2. CDR3 length: 15 residues. Trimming cost V 6 bases and J 0 bases; bases outside gene matches: 3. Germline loops: CDR1 WSHSY, CDR2 SAAADI. The CDR3 DNA is TGCGCCAGCAGGACAGCGGGAGGCTCCTACAATGAGCAGTTCTTC. Its protein is CASRTAGGSYNEQFF.

The chain combines TRBV27 with TRBJ1-1; D is perhaps TRBD1 (5 bases). V was pared by 5 bases and J by 3 bases, with 16 bases between. Germline V lookup: CDR1 MNHEY, CDR2 SMNVEV (reference sequence). CDR3 length equals 15 residues. DNA of the CDR3: TGTGCCAGCAGTCCCGCAGGGAAAGCGTACACTGAAGCTTTCTTT. It translates to CASSPAGKAYTEAFF.

The rearrangement joins TRBV2 to TRBJ2-5; D uncertain. Trimming cost V 5 bases and J 2 bases, with 6 bases left between them. CDR3 length: 12 amino acids. CDR1 is SNHLY, CDR2 FYNNEI, per germline. CDR3 loop: CASSNTQETQYF. The CDR3 nucleotides read TGTGCCAGCAGTAATACTCAAGAGACCCAGTACTTC. Full variable domain (rest looked up from reference TRBV2 and TRBJ2-5): EPEVTQTPSHQVTQMGQEVILRCVPISNHLYFYWYRQILGQKVEFLVSFYNNEISEKSEIFDDQFSVERPDGSNFTLKIRSTKLEDSAMYFCASSNTQETQYFGPGTRLLVL.